This T cell receptor beta chain was identified in a study of blood T cell repertoires in COVID-19. The V and J ends lost 7 bases and 7 bases respectively, with 16 bases between them. The germline V gene encodes CDR1 MNHEY and CDR2 SVGAGI. The CDR3 loop spans 13 amino acids. Clones were read by immunoSEQ multiplex PCR, and TCRdb kept only the in-frame ones, dropping some. This sample has 300,000 or so clones, with 80% to 90% found just once. Sequencing was done on a sample of PBMCs or T cells enriched from blood (not recorded which). The V and J genes are TRBV6-5 and TRBJ2-5, with D uncertain. This sequence was found in a woman aged 35 to 49 with acute COVID-19. The CDR3 nucleotides read TGTGCCAGCAACCCTAACTGGAGTCTGACCCAGTACTTC. Translation: CASNPNWSLTQYF.